The clone carrying this TCR beta chain has only a few counts. What it binds is unknown. The source of the sample is a study of naive and memory T cell subsets. Study findings and constraints: A few larger clonotypes appeared in naive repertoires, especially CD8, possibly memory cells re-expressing CD45RA.

The beta constant-region primer was an equimolar mix of two oligonucleotides covering TRBC1 and TRBC2. The ligated cDNA underwent four PCR rounds using SP2 and nested alpha and beta constant-region primers. TCRdb reprocessed the UMI-ligation and nested PCR reads with MiXCR, giving one entry per CDR3 protein. The repertoire includes roughly 100,000 distinct CDR3 sequences, roughly 15% of them detected once, and around 2.7% sits in the top ten. Trimming took 0 bases from V and 7 from J, leaving 9 bases between them. The CDR3 is 13 amino acids. Per the germline V gene, CDR1 is MNHEY and CDR2 is SVGEGT. The chain is built from TRBV6-2 or TRBV6-3 and TRBJ1-1; possibly TRBD1 for D (5 bases). Sequenced: naive CD8+ T cells from blood. The TCR comes from a human donor in good health. CDR3: CASSYSSGLEAFF. Written as DNA, the CDR3 is TGTGCCAGCAGTTACTCATCAGGGCTTGAAGCTTTCTTT.